Presented here are 16 T cell receptor beta chains from one specimen sequenced in a study of blood T cell repertoires in COVID-19. Generated by immunoSEQ multiplex PCR, the TCRdb table keeps only in-frame clones and is missing some. This sample has fewer than 250,000 clones; about 86% occur once, and the top ten carry about 3.8%. Sequenced: PBMCs or T cells enriched from blood (not recorded which). Every receptor here comes from a woman aged 40 to 50 with acute COVID-19.

This clone was seen a few times. CDR3 loop: CASSMSMNTEAFF. The CDR3 DNA is TGTGCCAGTAGTATGTCTATGAACACTGAAGCTTTCTTT. The V call is TRBV19, the J call TRBJ1-1; D call uncertain. The CDR3 contains 13 residues. V shed 3 bases and J shed 0 bases, with 5 bases lying between them. The germline V gene encodes CDR1 LNHDA and CDR2 SQIVND (reference sequence).

The chain carries TRBV11-3 and TRBJ1-2, with a tentative D call TRBD1 (5 bases). The CDR3 is 17 amino acids. Germline V CDR1 and CDR2: SGHNT, YENEEA. Trimming took off 5 bases at V and 4 bases at J, with 23 bases between the two ends. CDR3 nucleotide sequence: TGTGCCAGCAGCCCTGGGATCAAATTAGGCGGGGCCTATGGCTACACCTTC. Translated: CASSPGIKLGGAYGYTF.

The chain combines TRBV11-3 with TRBJ2-4, with TRBD1 as a possible D gene (5 bases). Trimming left V 1 base short and J 5 bases short, with 12 bases between. This CDR3 has 15 amino acids. Per the germline V gene, CDR1 is SGHNT and CDR2 is YENEEA. The CDR3: CASSLAGQGENIQYF. The DNA for the CDR3 is TGTGCCAGCAGCTTAGCCGGGCAGGGTGAAAACATTCAGTACTTC.

The chain uses TRBV7-9 and TRBJ1-2; D is perhaps TRBD1 (6 bases). This CDR3 is built from 12 residues. Germline V lookup: CDR1 SEHNR, CDR2 FQNEAQ (reference sequence). Trimming removed 1 base at V and 8 bases at J, with 8 bases between. The CDR3 sequence is CASSLDREGYTF. CDR3 nucleotides: TGTGCCAGCAGCTTAGACAGGGAAGGCTACACCTTC.

The chain has TRBV6-5 and TRBJ2-4; D is possibly TRBD1 (6 bases). The V gene's germline CDR1 is MNHEY and CDR2 SVGAGI. The CDR3 has 14 amino acids. V was pared by 6 bases and J by 0 bases, with 9 bases between. The chain's CDR3 is CASRGQLAKNIQYF. The DNA for the CDR3 is TGTGCCAGCAGAGGACAGCTAGCCAAAAACATTCAGTACTTC.

The V gene is TRBV9, the J gene TRBJ2-1, with TRBD2 matching over 9 bases. Germline-derived CDR1 and CDR2 are SGDLS and YYNGEE. This CDR3 is built from 15 residues. V lost 0 bases to trimming and J lost 6 bases; unmatched junction nucleotides: 4. DNA of the CDR3: TGTGCCAGCAGCGTAGGCGGGGGGGTTCTCAATGAGCAGTTCTTC. Translating it yields CASSVGGGVLNEQFF. The full variable domain, rest sourced from reference TRBV9 and TRBJ2-1, is DSGVTQTPKHLITATGQRVTLRCSPRSGDLSVYWYQQSLDQGLQFLIQYYNGEERAKGNILERFSAQQFPDLHSELNLSSLELGDSALYFCASSVGGGVLNEQFFGPGTRLTVL.

In this sample, this clone turned up a few times. The CDR3 is CASMGGMATEAFF. For the CDR3, the DNA is TGTGCCAGCATGGGAGGGATGGCCACTGAAGCTTTCTTT. This chain uses TRBV6-5 with TRBJ1-1; D is unresolved. CDR3 length: 13 residues. Germline CDR1 is MNHEY and CDR2 is SVGAGI. Trimming took 7 bases from V and 4 from J, leaving 13 bases between them.

This clone was counted only a few times. The V and J genes are TRBV28 and TRBJ2-3; D not resolved. V was trimmed by 2 bases and J by 0 bases, leaving 3 bases between them. Germline values: CDR1 MDHEN, CDR2 SYDVKM. The CDR3 runs to 13 residues. The CDR3 here is CASSLGSTDTQYF. The CDR3 DNA reads as TGTGCCAGCAGTTTAGGCAGCACAGATACGCAGTATTTT. The whole variable domain, filled in from reference TRBV28 and TRBJ2-3, reads DVKVTQSSRYLVKRTGEKVFLECVQDMDHENMFWYRQDPGLGLRLIYFSYDVKMKEKGDIPEGYSVSREKKERFSLILESASTNQTSMYLCASSLGSTDTQYFGPGTRLTVL.

The chain recombines TRBV20-1 with TRBJ2-3, with a tentative D call TRBD2 (5 bases). The CDR3 is 10 amino acids. Trimming removed 5 bases from V and 5 bases from J, with 5 bases in between. Germline-derived CDR1 and CDR2 are DFQATT and SNEGSKA (reference sequence). In DNA, the CDR3 is TGCAGTGCTGCGGGAGATACGCAGTATTTT. Translating gives CSAAGDTQYF.

The count of this clone is one. This chain uses TRBV29-1 with TRBJ1-1; D remains unclear. This CDR3 has 14 residues. Per germline, CDR1 SQVTM and CDR2 ANQGSEA. V was shortened by 6 bases and J by 4 bases, with 18 bases between the two germline ends. The CDR3 DNA reads as TGCAGCGTCGCCGCGGGGAGAGGAACCACTGAAGCTTTCTTT. As protein: CSVAAGRGTTEAFF. The full variable domain, in which reference TRBV29-1 and TRBJ1-1 provide the parts outside the CDR3, is SAVISQKPSRDICQRGTSLTIQCQVDSQVTMMFWYRQQPGQSLTLIATANQGSEATYESGFVIDKFPISRPNLTFSTLTVSNMSPEDSSIYLCSVAAGRGTTEAFFGQGTRLTVV.

This sequence joins TRBV7-9 and TRBJ2-7; TRBD2 might be the D (6 bases). Germline CDR1 and CDR2: SEHNR and FQNEAQ (reference sequence). V was pared by 3 bases and J by 2 bases, with 11 bases between. This CDR3 has 14 residues. The CDR3 loop reads CASSFGGVTYEQYF. The DNA of the CDR3 is TGTGCCAGCAGCTTTGGAGGGGTGACCTACGAGCAGTACTTC.

The chain has TRBV7-2 and TRBJ2-1, with D hard to call. The germline gives CDR1 SGHTA, CDR2 FQGNSA. V was trimmed by 9 bases and J by 2 bases, leaving 17 bases between them. The CDR3 is 15 amino acids. CDR3 sequence: CASSHAAGAYNEQFF. CDR3 coding DNA: TGTGCCAGTAGCCATGCGGCCGGAGCCTACAATGAGCAGTTCTTC.

In its sample, this clone was seen once. This chain joins TRBV13 and TRBJ1-2; D unresolved. The germline V and J ends were trimmed by 5 bases and 8 bases, with 9 bases remaining between them. Per germline, CDR1 PRHDT and CDR2 FYEKMQ (reference sequence). This CDR3 has 11 amino acids. The CDR3 spells CASSLAWGYTF. The CDR3 coding sequence is TGTGCCAGCAGCCTCGCGTGGGGCTACACCTTC. Looking up the rest from reference TRBV13 and TRBJ1-2 gives the full variable domain: AAGVIQSPRHLIKEKRETATLKCYPIPRHDTVYWYQQGPGQDPQFLISFYEKMQSDKGSIPDRFSAQQFSDYHSELNMSSLELGDSALYFCASSLAWGYTFGSGTRLTVV.

The chain links TRBV27 to TRBJ2-1; tentative D call: TRBD2 (5 bases). The V and J ends lost 4 bases and 7 bases respectively, with 11 bases between them. Germline CDR1 reads MNHEY; CDR2 reads SMNVEV (reference sequence). The CDR3 is made up of 13 amino acids. CDR3: CASSWTFGNEQFF. For the CDR3, the DNA is TGTGCCAGCAGTTGGACTTTTGGTAATGAGCAGTTCTTC.

The rearrangement links TRBV7-3 to TRBJ2-1, with 7 bases fitting TRBD2. CDR3 length: 15 residues. J lost 4 bases, V lost 3 bases, and 6 bases had no gene match. CDR1 is SGHTA, CDR2 FQGTGA, per germline. The CDR3 spells CASSFGLEVYNEQFF. CDR3 bases: TGTGCCAGCAGCTTTGGACTAGAAGTATACAATGAGCAGTTCTTC.

The rearrangement uses TRBV3-1 (or the pseudogene TRBV3-2) and TRBJ2-7; TRBD2 aligns across 8 bases. The CDR3 is made up of 18 amino acids. The V gene end was trimmed by 0 bases and the J gene end by 1 base; junction bases not matched to a gene: 11. Germline V CDR1 and CDR2: LGHDT, YNNKEL (reference sequence). The CDR3 nucleotides are TGTGCCAGCAGCCAAGATTGGGGGGGGCTAGCGGGTTCCTACGAGCAGTACTTC. Its translation: CASSQDWGGLAGSYEQYF.